These T cell receptor beta chains were read from a single sample in a study of blood T cell repertoires in COVID-19. Here immunoSEQ multiplex PCR was the method, and the copy in TCRdb shows in-frame clones only, minus some. The table lists roughly 46,000 clones, around 86% of them singletons. Source material: peripheral blood. The receptors shown here come from a human donor in a cohort sampled during active COVID-19. CDR3s include the opening cysteine and the closing phenylalanine or tryptophan. D genes are given only for firm matches. Clone size, where shown, is once, few, many, or a class for clones that have expanded.

clone size: -
J gene: TRBJ1-1
D gene: -
V gene: TRBV6-5
CDR3 protein: CASRTYPGENTEAFF
CDR3 DNA: TGTGCCAGCAGGACATACCCAGGGGAGAACACTGAAGCTTTCTTT

clone size: once
J gene: TRBJ2-3
D gene: TRBD2
V gene: TRBV6-4
CDR3 protein: CASSEGSGNTDTQYF
CDR3 DNA: TGTGCCAGCAGTGAAGGCAGCGGGAACACAGATACGCAGTATTTT

clone size: -
J gene: TRBJ2-2
D gene: -
V gene: TRBV7-3
CDR3 protein: CASSLGLNTGELFF
CDR3 DNA: TGTGCCAGCAGCTTAGGACTAAACACCGGGGAGCTGTTTTTT

clone size: -
J gene: TRBJ2-1
D gene: TRBD2
V gene: TRBV10-3
CDR3 protein: CAISAHGLENEQFF
CDR3 DNA: TGTGCCATCAGTGCCCATGGACTAGAGAATGAGCAGTTCTTC

clone size: -
J gene: TRBJ1-2
D gene: TRBD1
V gene: TRBV18
CDR3 protein: CASWPGTGDYGYTF
CDR3 DNA: TGTGCCAGCTGGCCGGGGACAGGGGACTATGGCTACACCTTC

clone size: -
J gene: TRBJ2-1
D gene: -
V gene: TRBV2
CDR3 protein: CASSASGSSYNEQFF
CDR3 DNA: TGTGCCAGCAGTGCCTCCGGGAGCTCCTACAATGAGCAGTTCTTC

clone size: -
J gene: TRBJ2-5
D gene: TRBD2
V gene: TRBV5-1
CDR3 protein: CASSSIGAGETQYF
CDR3 DNA: TGCGCCAGCAGCTCGATAGGAGCGGGGGAGACCCAGTACTTC

clone size: -
J gene: TRBJ2-1
D gene: -
V gene: TRBV19
CDR3 protein: CASSIVSGNEQFF
CDR3 DNA: TGTGCCAGTAGTATAGTATCAGGGAATGAGCAGTTCTTC

clone size: once
J gene: TRBJ2-7
D gene: -
V gene: TRBV9
CDR3 protein: CASSVGQGGYEQYF
CDR3 DNA: TGTGCCAGCAGCGTAGGTCAGGGGGGCTACGAGCAGTACTTC

clone size: -
J gene: TRBJ2-7
D gene: -
V gene: TRBV7-8
CDR3 protein: CASSLGSTYEQYF
CDR3 DNA: TGTGCCAGCAGCTTAGGGAGCACCTACGAGCAGTACTTC

clone size: -
J gene: TRBJ1-2
D gene: -
V gene: TRBV6-5
CDR3 protein: CASTRGPYDGYTF
CDR3 DNA: TGTGCCAGCACCCGGGGTCCCTATGATGGCTACACCTTC

clone size: -
J gene: TRBJ1-2
D gene: TRBD1
V gene: TRBV27
CDR3 protein: CASSLTGWDRSNYGYTF
CDR3 DNA: TGTGCCAGCAGCCTGACAGGGTGGGATCGGTCTAACTATGGCTACACCTTC

clone size: -
J gene: TRBJ1-2
D gene: TRBD1
V gene: TRBV7-2
CDR3 protein: CASSLAGQGYGYTF
CDR3 DNA: TGTGCCAGCAGCTTGGCAGGACAGGGTTATGGCTACACCTTC

clone size: few
J gene: TRBJ2-1
D gene: -
V gene: TRBV7-2
CDR3 protein: CASSRPGGSGYNEQFF
CDR3 DNA: TGTGCCAGCAGTCGACCTGGGGGTAGCGGCTACAATGAGCAGTTCTTC

clone size: -
J gene: TRBJ1-4
D gene: TRBD1
V gene: TRBV7-9
CDR3 protein: CASSLQDRAHEKLFF
CDR3 DNA: TGTGCCAGCAGCTTACAGGACAGGGCCCATGAAAAACTGTTTTTT

clone size: few
J gene: TRBJ1-6
D gene: -
V gene: TRBV6-6
CDR3 protein: CASSYPVGEGYSPLHF
CDR3 DNA: TGTGCCAGCAGTTACCCCGTGGGAGAGGGTTATTCACCCCTCCACTTT

clone size: -
J gene: TRBJ2-5
D gene: -
V gene: TRBV7-6
CDR3 protein: CASSLAGGETQYF
CDR3 DNA: TGTGCCAGCAGCTTAGCTGGGGGGGAGACCCAGTACTTC

clone size: -
J gene: TRBJ1-1
D gene: -
V gene: TRBV6-5
CDR3 protein: CASVRVMGNTEAFF
CDR3 DNA: TGTGCCAGCGTCCGGGTTATGGGGAACACTGAAGCTTTCTTT

clone size: -
J gene: TRBJ2-7
D gene: -
V gene: TRBV5-4
CDR3 protein: CASSFGGEQYF
CDR3 DNA: TGTGCCAGCAGCTTTGGAGGCGAGCAGTACTTC

clone size: -
J gene: TRBJ1-5
D gene: -
V gene: TRBV25-1
CDR3 protein: CASSKGSNQPQHF
CDR3 DNA: TGTGCCAGCAGCAAGGGGAGCAATCAGCCCCAGCATTTT

clone size: -
J gene: TRBJ2-2
D gene: -
V gene: TRBV7-2
CDR3 protein: CASSSPQGELFF
CDR3 DNA: TGTGCCAGCAGCTCCCCCCAGGGGGAGCTGTTTTTT

clone size: few
J gene: TRBJ2-7
D gene: -
V gene: TRBV7-3
CDR3 protein: CASSLFPGDPYEQYF
CDR3 DNA: TGTGCCAGCAGCTTATTCCCAGGGGATCCCTACGAGCAGTACTTC

clone size: -
J gene: TRBJ2-1
D gene: TRBD2
V gene: TRBV27
CDR3 protein: CASRFKAPGLAGNEQFF
CDR3 DNA: TGTGCCAGCAGATTTAAAGCACCGGGACTAGCGGGGAATGAGCAGTTCTTC

clone size: once
J gene: TRBJ2-3
D gene: TRBD2
V gene: TRBV11-2
CDR3 protein: CASKPSGYTDTQYF
CDR3 DNA: TGTGCCAGCAAGCCTAGCGGATACACAGATACGCAGTATTTT

clone size: -
J gene: TRBJ2-7
D gene: TRBD1
V gene: TRBV11-1
CDR3 protein: CASSLARVSGQGAYYEQYF
CDR3 DNA: TGTGCCAGCAGCTTAGCGAGGGTCAGTGGACAGGGCGCCTACTACGAGCAGTACTTC

clone size: -
J gene: TRBJ2-5
D gene: -
V gene: TRBV11-2
CDR3 protein: CASSLDLRGTQYF
CDR3 DNA: TGTGCCAGCAGCTTAGATCTTAGGGGGACCCAGTACTTC

clone size: -
J gene: TRBJ2-1
D gene: TRBD1
V gene: TRBV13
CDR3 protein: CASSFRQGFSYNEQFF
CDR3 DNA: TGTGCCAGCAGCTTCAGACAGGGTTTCTCCTACAATGAGCAGTTCTTC

clone size: -
J gene: TRBJ2-7
D gene: TRBD1
V gene: TRBV5-1
CDR3 protein: CASSLGGTTGLNEQYF
CDR3 DNA: TGCGCCAGCAGCTTGGGGGGTACGACAGGGTTGAACGAGCAGTACTTC

clone size: -
J gene: TRBJ2-7
D gene: TRBD1
V gene: TRBV5-1
CDR3 protein: CASSLLGQGREQYF
CDR3 DNA: TGCGCCAGCAGCTTGTTAGGACAGGGGAGGGAGCAGTACTTC

clone size: -
J gene: TRBJ2-7
D gene: -
V gene: TRBV7-9
CDR3 protein: CASSPRPYEQYF
CDR3 DNA: TGTGCCAGCAGCCCTCGTCCCTACGAGCAGTACTTC

clone size: -
J gene: TRBJ2-5
D gene: TRBD2
V gene: TRBV9
CDR3 protein: CAIQAGEEETQYF
CDR3 DNA: TGTGCCATCCAAGCGGGAGAGGAAGAGACCCAGTACTTC